The source of this TCR beta chain is a study of T cell repertoires in cytomegalovirus infection (dated by TCRdb to between 2018 and 2021). About the study as a whole: Peptide stimulations targeted recently identified HLA-C-restricted CMV epitopes, whose presentation resists viral immunomodulation, together with well-studied HLA-B-restricted epitopes. Donor HLA type was relevant to the analysis, because carriage of CMV infection together with the matching HLA type was indicated by public TCR beta signatures. General conclusions and limits of the study: In both this cohort and an independent cohort of 352 donors, the cumulative frequency of public TCR beta family members distinguished carriers of CMV infection plus the relevant HLA type. The ex vivo response was dominated by HLA-C-restricted CMV-specific TCR beta clonotypes, and the single most frequent clonotype in two of eight donors was supplied by these HLA-C-restricted clonotypes.

The run used an Illumina HiSeq 1500. The raw public reads went through TCRdb reprocessing: fastp at Q25, MiXCR clone calling, in-frame beta chains kept. For every CDR3 protein sequence, its rows merge into one entry that carries the most common genes and DNA. The sample records about 920,000 distinct CDR3 sequences, roughly 30% of which are singletons. Roughly 13% of the sample rests with the top ten. The treatment or condition tag for this specimen amounts to: in vitro stimulation with specific CMV peptide epitopes to enrich CMV-specific T cells. As to this clonotype: Its antigen is still unknown. Qualities for individual bases were not recorded, and no much larger clone is one base off.

Counted from cysteine to phenylalanine, this CDR3 has 15 amino acids. Just the 45-base CDR3 DNA is kept, in frame starting at base 1. V loses 1 base, J loses 10 bases, and the germline ends lie 16 bases apart. From a lookup of the germline V gene (reference sequence), CDR1 and CDR2 are SEHNR and FQNEAQ. The source of this sequence is a human donor in good health (CMV status not recorded). Some clones in this sample may be carry-over from other donors' samples. This specimen consisted of cultured CD8+ T cells from PBMCs, obtained from culture after CMV antigen stimulation. The chain was built from TRBV7-9 and TRBJ1-4, with the D gene too uncertain to name. The nucleotide sequence is TGTGCCAGCAGCTTAGTGGGTCAGCAACCTGGAAAACTGTTTTTT. The encoded protein is CASSLVGQQPGKLFF.